The rows below give T cell receptor beta chains drawn from one sample of a study of blood T cell repertoires in COVID-19. Assay used: immunoSEQ multiplex PCR; TCRdb lists only in-frame clones, some missing. The repertoire has just under 20,000 clones, over 85% of them found once; the top ten carry roughly 4.3%. The material sequenced was peripheral blood. Receptors were obtained from a woman in her forties or fifties with active COVID-19. Each CDR3 is given with its conserved first and last residue. The D gene is left open where the match is weak.

j_call d_call v_call cdr3_aa cdr3_nt
TRBJ2-2 NA TRBV1 CTSSQDGDYNTGELFF TGCACCAGCAGCCAAGATGGGGACTACAACACCGGGGAGCTGTTTTTT
TRBJ1-4 TRBD1 TRBV10-3 CAISRDRGEKLFF TGTGCCATCAGCCGGGACAGGGGTGAAAAACTGTTTTTT
TRBJ2-1 TRBD2 TRBV4-1 CASTLSGGWSGRDEQFF TGCGCCAGCACCCTTTCGGGGGGATGGAGCGGGAGAGATGAGCAGTTCTTC
TRBJ1-1 NA TRBV5-1 CASSLARTAVNTEAFF TGCGCCAGCAGCTTGGCCCGGACAGCTGTGAACACTGAAGCTTTCTTT
TRBJ1-5 NA TRBV28 CASTAGNQPQHF TGTGCCAGCACCGCGGGCAATCAGCCCCAGCATTTT
TRBJ2-7 TRBD1 TRBV5-6 CASSLARDRDEQYF TGTGCCAGCAGCTTAGCGAGGGACAGAGACGAGCAGTACTTC
TRBJ1-1 NA TRBV7-9 CASSSYQNTEAFF TGTGCCAGCAGCTCCTATCAGAACACTGAAGCTTTCTTT
TRBJ2-1 TRBD2 TRBV7-9 CASSQGQGPSGSGEQFF TGTGCCAGCAGCCAGGGGCAGGGCCCTAGCGGGAGCGGTGAGCAGTTCTTC
TRBJ2-5 TRBD2 TRBV5-4 CASSGGLAGGQETQYF TGTGCCAGCAGCGGCGGACTAGCGGGAGGGCAGGAGACCCAGTACTTC
TRBJ1-2 NA TRBV18 CASSPNFGSAAGDKGYTF TGTGCCAGCTCACCAAATTTTGGATCTGCGGCAGGGGACAAAGGCTACACCTTC
TRBJ1-4 NA TRBV19 CASSILGSGNEKLFF TGTGCCAGTAGTATCTTGGGCAGTGGCAATGAAAAACTGTTTTTT
TRBJ1-2 TRBD1 TRBV3-1/TRBV3-2 CASSLSGTGVIHGYTF TGTGCCAGCAGCCTATCCGGGACAGGGGTTATTCATGGCTACACCTTC
TRBJ2-3 NA TRBV30 CAWGTSTDTQYF TGTGCCTGGGGGACTAGCACAGATACGCAGTATTTT
TRBJ2-2 TRBD1 TRBV5-1 CASNLRDRGDTGELFF TGCGCCAGCAACCTCCGGGACAGGGGGGACACCGGGGAGCTGTTTTTT
TRBJ2-5 NA TRBV18 CASHPRRGQETQYF TGTGCCAGCCATCCCCGGAGGGGTCAAGAGACCCAGTACTTC
TRBJ2-5 TRBD2 TRBV2 CASLPRTSLQETQYF TGTGCCAGCCTGCCGCGGACTAGCCTTCAAGAGACCCAGTACTTC
TRBJ1-2 NA TRBV4-2 CASSQDLSNYGYTF TGTGCCAGCAGCCAAGATCTCTCTAACTATGGCTACACCTTC
TRBJ1-2 NA TRBV19 CASSIGTPNYGYTF TGTGCCAGTAGTATTGGGACACCTAACTATGGCTACACCTTC
TRBJ2-7 NA TRBV6-5 CASSYGGSRGEQYF TGTGCCAGCAGTTATGGGGGGAGTAGAGGGGAGCAGTACTTC
TRBJ2-5 TRBD2 TRBV27 CASSSLSMASGSPETQYF TGTGCCAGCAGTTCGCTAAGTATGGCTAGCGGGAGTCCAGAGACCCAGTACTTC
TRBJ2-7 TRBD2 TRBV27 CASSFRRTSGEQYF TGTGCCAGCAGTTTCCGAAGGACTAGCGGCGAGCAGTACTTC
TRBJ2-3 NA TRBV15 CATSRDALLGTDTQYF TGTGCCACCAGCAGAGATGCCCTACTAGGCACAGATACGCAGTATTTT
TRBJ2-1 NA TRBV6-5 CASSYSGDNEQFF TGTGCCAGCAGTTACTCCGGGGACAATGAGCAGTTCTTC